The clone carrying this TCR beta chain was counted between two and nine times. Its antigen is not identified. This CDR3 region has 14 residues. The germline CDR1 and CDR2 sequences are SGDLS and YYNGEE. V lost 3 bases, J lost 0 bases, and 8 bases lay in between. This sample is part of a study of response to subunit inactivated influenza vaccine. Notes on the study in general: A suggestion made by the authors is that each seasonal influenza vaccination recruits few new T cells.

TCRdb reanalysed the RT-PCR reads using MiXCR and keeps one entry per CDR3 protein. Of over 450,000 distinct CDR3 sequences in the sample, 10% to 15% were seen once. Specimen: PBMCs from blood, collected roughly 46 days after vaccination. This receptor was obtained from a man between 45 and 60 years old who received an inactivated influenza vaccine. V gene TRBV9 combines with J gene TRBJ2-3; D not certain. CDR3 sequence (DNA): TGTGCCAGCAGCGCGAGTTCTAGCACAGATACGCAGTATTTT. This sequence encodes CASSASSSTDTQYF.